This entry lists 20 T cell receptor beta chains sequenced from one sample in a study of T-cell reconstitution after alpha-beta-depleted transplantation in children (dated by TCRdb to 2016 to 2017). The treatment or condition tag for this specimen amounts to: allogeneic hematopoietic cell transplantation with graft depleted of TCRalphabeta T cells and CD19 B cells. The receptor library was made with PCR. The listed sequencing device is Illumina HiSeq 2500. To normalize quantification of the TCRbeta repertoire, the TCR libraries were built with molecular barcoding that relied on unique molecular identifiers. Starting from the raw public reads, TCRdb applied fastp trimming at Q25, assembled clones with MiXCR and retained in-frame beta chains. Entries that share a CDR3 protein sequence are merged under the most common genes and DNA. Here the sample has 450,000 to 600,000 distinct CDR3 sequences; under 15% occur a single time. Of the sample, around 2.2% is held by the ten largest clones.

The sample in question was PBMCs, mostly from graft donor cells, obtained 360 days after TCRalphabeta/CD19-depleted stem cell transplant. These receptors came from a male patient between 10 and 17 years old who had a stem cell transplant for acute myeloid leukemia, so the T cells may come from the graft donor.

This clonotype appeared a few times. The chain is built from TRBV4-3 and TRBJ2-3; 9 bases fit TRBD1. There are 17 residues in the CDR3. The V gene's germline CDR1 is LGHNA and CDR2 YSLEER. V dropped 3 bases and J dropped 4; count of bases not matched to a gene: 11. The CDR3 bases are TGCGCCAGCAGCCACGGATACGGACAGGGGTCCTCAGATACGCAGTATTTT. It yields the protein CASSHGYGQGSSDTQYF.

This clonotype was found a few times. The CDR3 reads CASSLGRERYEQYF. In nucleotides, the CDR3 is TGTGCCAGCAGCTTGGGACGGGAGCGGTACGAGCAGTACTTC. V gene TRBV7-9 combines with J gene TRBJ2-7; D possibly corresponds to TRBD2 (6 bases). V lost 3 bases and J lost 4, with 13 bases in between. Per germline, CDR1 SEHNR and CDR2 FQNEAQ (reference sequence). CDR3 length: 14 residues.

Concerning this clonotype: At one of its ends the junction is not consistent with the germline gene, which may arise from a read error. J is TRBJ2-1 and V is TRBV20-1; the match to TRBD1 covers 11 bases. This CDR3 has 15 amino acids. CDR1 is DFQATT and CDR2 is SNEGSKA in the germline V gene (reference sequence). Here the CDR3 DNA reads TGCAGTGCTAGGGGGGACAGGGGGTCCTTCAATGAGCAGTTCTTC. Its translation is CSARGDRGSFNEQFF.

This clonotype was observed many times. The chain has TRBV18 and TRBJ2-1; TRBD2 agrees at 11 bases. Germline assignment: CDR1 KGHSH and CDR2 LQKENI. Trimming at V came to 3 bases and at J to 5 bases, leaving 6 bases not matched to a gene. There are 16 residues in the CDR3. CDR3: CASSPAGTSGHNEQFF. In DNA form, the CDR3 reads TGTGCCAGCTCACCGGCCGGGACTAGCGGACACAATGAGCAGTTCTTC.

This clonotype has at least ten counts. The chain is built from TRBV20-1 and TRBJ2-3; D possibly corresponds to TRBD2 (6 bases). The CDR3 length is 15 residues. The V end was cut by 0 bases, the J end by 0 bases, with 10 bases between. Germline CDR1 reads DFQATT; CDR2 reads SNEGSKA (reference sequence). The CDR3 sequence is CSARDWTISTDTQYF. The CDR3 DNA is TGCAGTGCTAGAGATTGGACTATAAGCACAGATACGCAGTATTTT.

This clonotype occurred many times. V is TRBV29-1 and J is TRBJ2-7, with TRBD1 matching over 9 bases. The junction had 9 bases not matched to a gene; V was cut back by 7 bases and J by 8 bases. Germline V gene data show CDR1 as SQVTM and CDR2 as ANQGSEA. CDR3 size: 12 residues. The CDR3 is CSGSTGGRKQYF. CDR3 sequence (DNA): TGCAGCGGCTCGACAGGGGGGAGGAAGCAGTACTTC.

This clonotype was detected a few times. The J gene is TRBJ2-7, the V gene TRBV9, with D tentatively TRBD2 (6 bases). CDR3 length equals 13 residues. V lost 7 bases and J lost 5, with 16 bases in between. Germline V gene data show CDR1 as SGDLS and CDR2 as YYNGEE. The CDR3 sequence is CASPRERIHEQYF. The CDR3 DNA follows: TGTGCCAGCCCCCGGGAGCGGATCCACGAGCAGTACTTC. Combining the CDR3 with reference TRBV9 and TRBJ2-7 gives the whole variable domain DSGVTQTPKHLITATGQRVTLRCSPRSGDLSVYWYQQSLDQGLQFLIQYYNGEERAKGNILERFSAQQFPDLHSELNLSSLELGDSALYFCASPRERIHEQYFGPGTRLTVT.

This clonotype was seen a few times. The chain links TRBV20-1 to TRBJ2-1, with D unresolved. This CDR3 comprises 17 residues. Trimming cost V 0 bases and J 0 bases, with 15 bases left between them. Germline V gives CDR1 DFQATT, CDR2 SNEGSKA (reference sequence). The CDR3 bases are TGCAGTGCTAGAGACCTTCCCCGTTTCAGCTCCTACAATGAGCAGTTCTTC. It specifies CSARDLPRFSSYNEQFF.

This clonotype was counted ten times or more. The chain joins TRBV7-2 to TRBJ2-1; 7 nucleotides line up with TRBD2. CDR3 length equals 15 residues. CDR1 and CDR2 from the germline V gene are SGHTA and FQGNSA. The trim removed 2 bases at V and 3 bases at J, leaving 4 bases unmatched. In nucleotides, the CDR3 is TGTGCCAGCAGCTTACAGGCTAGCGGCTACAATGAGCAGTTCTTC. Protein product: CASSLQASGYNEQFF.

This clonotype has more than one count but fewer than ten. The chain combines TRBV20-1 with TRBJ2-3; 8 bases fit TRBD2. The V gene's germline CDR1 is DFQATT and CDR2 SNEGSKA (reference sequence). The V segment lost 4 bases and the J segment 1 base; nucleotides outside the gene matches: 7. The CDR3 loop spans 15 amino acids. CDR3 sequence reads: CSATSAGGRTDTQYF. In DNA form, the CDR3 reads TGCAGTGCTACCTCGGCGGGAGGCCGCACAGATACGCAGTATTTT.

Many counts were recorded for this clonotype. The rearrangement uses TRBV5-1 and TRBJ2-4, with a tentative D call TRBD2 (6 bases). The V gene's germline CDR1 is SGHRS and CDR2 YFSETQ. V lost 4 bases and J 0 bases, leaving 8 bases between the germline ends. CDR3 length equals 14 residues. CDR3 sequence: CASSLGLAKNIQYF. In nucleotides, the CDR3 is TGCGCCAGCAGCCTGGGACTAGCCAAAAACATTCAGTACTTC.

The genes are TRBV7-3 and TRBJ2-1, with TRBD2 matching over 10 bases. CDR1 SGHTA and CDR2 FQGTGA come from the germline V gene. The CDR3 length is 17 residues. After removal of 5 bases from V and 5 bases from J, the junction contained 12 bases not matched to a gene. CDR3 DNA sequence: TGTGCCAGCAGCCTCCCTAGCGGGGGCGATGCTAACAATGAGCAGTTCTTC. This sequence encodes CASSLPSGGDANNEQFF.

This chain uses TRBV27 with TRBJ1-5; 7 bases are a match to TRBD1. The CDR3 totals 15 residues. The J segment lost 6 bases and the V segment lost 2 bases, leaving 7 bases of the junction unmatched. CDR1 MNHEY and CDR2 SMNVEV come from the germline V gene (reference sequence). The CDR3 coding sequence is TGTGCCAGCAGTTTACAAGGGGGCATGGGTCAGCCCCAGCATTTT. It encodes CASSLQGGMGQPQHF.

There are a few counts of this clonotype. This sequence joins TRBV5-1 and TRBJ2-7; 7 bases fit TRBD1. Losses at the gene ends were 2 bases for V and 0 bases for J; bases not matched to a gene: 5. The CDR3 loop spans 15 amino acids. From germline, CDR1 is SGHRS and CDR2 YFSETQ. The CDR3 reads CASSLTGVGSYEQYF. In nucleotides, the CDR3 is TGCGCCAGCAGCTTAACAGGGGTCGGCTCCTACGAGCAGTACTTC.

The V gene is TRBV29-1, the J gene TRBJ1-2; the D gene is possibly TRBD1 (5 bases). Germline V gene data show CDR1 as SQVTM and CDR2 as ANQGSEA. The CDR3 length is 14 residues. V lost 0 bases, J lost 5 bases, and 13 bases lay in between. CDR3 in amino acids: CSVEDRKGRYGYTF. The DNA of the CDR3 is TGCAGCGTTGAAGATCGAAAGGGGAGATATGGCTACACCTTC.

This chain joins TRBV4-3 and TRBJ2-2, with 7 positions matching TRBD1. V dropped 4 bases and J dropped 4; count of bases not matched to a gene: 9. Germline values: CDR1 LGHNA, CDR2 YSLEER. The CDR3 totals 16 residues. CDR3 residues: CASSPDTGDSTGELFF. The CDR3 DNA reads TGCGCCAGCAGCCCGGACACAGGGGACAGCACCGGGGAGCTGTTTTTT.

This clonotype was observed a few times. V usage is TRBV6-5 and J usage is TRBJ1-6; D is unresolved. The CDR3 has 15 amino acids. Trimming removed 2 bases from V and 4 bases from J, with 9 bases in between. CDR1 and CDR2 from the germline V gene are MNHEY and SVGAGI. CDR3 residues: CASSYEDGYNSPLHF. The CDR3 nucleotides are TGTGCCAGCAGTTACGAGGACGGGTATAATTCACCCCTCCACTTT.

In this sample, this clonotype turned up a few times. V is TRBV20-1 and J is TRBJ2-1; no clear D. The germline V gene encodes CDR1 DFQATT and CDR2 SNEGSKA (reference sequence). V shed 7 bases and J shed 6 bases, with 16 bases lying between them. CDR3 length equals 13 residues. The CDR3 DNA is TGCAGTGGATGGAGAACGCCGTCCAATGAGCAGTTCTTC. It codes for CSGWRTPSNEQFF.

This chain joins TRBV5-1 and TRBJ2-7, with D hard to call. Germline loops: CDR1 SGHRS, CDR2 YFSETQ. V shed 0 bases and J shed 0 bases, with 13 bases lying between them. The CDR3 totals 16 residues. The CDR3: CASSLAGQVSSYEQYF. The CDR3 coding sequence is TGCGCCAGCAGCTTGGCCGGGCAGGTTAGCTCCTACGAGCAGTACTTC.

The chain employs TRBV5-1 and TRBJ2-7; TRBD2 matches 14 bases. V dropped 2 bases and J dropped 2; count of bases not matched to a gene: 9. In germline, CDR1 is SGHRS, CDR2 YFSETQ. The CDR3 contains 18 residues. CDR3 DNA: TGCGCCAGCAGCTTACTTCGGACTAGCGGGAGGCCCCCCTACGAGCAGTACTTC. Its protein is CASSLLRTSGRPPYEQYF.